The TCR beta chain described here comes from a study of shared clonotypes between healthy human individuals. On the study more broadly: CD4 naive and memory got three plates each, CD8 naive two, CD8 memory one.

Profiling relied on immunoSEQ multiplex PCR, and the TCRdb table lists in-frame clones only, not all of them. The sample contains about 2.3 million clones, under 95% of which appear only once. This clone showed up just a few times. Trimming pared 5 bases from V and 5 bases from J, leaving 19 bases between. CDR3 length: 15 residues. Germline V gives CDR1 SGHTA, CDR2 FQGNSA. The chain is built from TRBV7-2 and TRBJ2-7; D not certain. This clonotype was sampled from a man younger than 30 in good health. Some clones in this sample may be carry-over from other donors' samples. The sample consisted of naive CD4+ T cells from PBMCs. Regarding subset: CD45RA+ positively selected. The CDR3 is CASSQGPSRRNEQYF. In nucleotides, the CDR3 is TGTGCCAGCAGCCAAGGGCCCTCCCGAAGGAACGAGCAGTACTTC.